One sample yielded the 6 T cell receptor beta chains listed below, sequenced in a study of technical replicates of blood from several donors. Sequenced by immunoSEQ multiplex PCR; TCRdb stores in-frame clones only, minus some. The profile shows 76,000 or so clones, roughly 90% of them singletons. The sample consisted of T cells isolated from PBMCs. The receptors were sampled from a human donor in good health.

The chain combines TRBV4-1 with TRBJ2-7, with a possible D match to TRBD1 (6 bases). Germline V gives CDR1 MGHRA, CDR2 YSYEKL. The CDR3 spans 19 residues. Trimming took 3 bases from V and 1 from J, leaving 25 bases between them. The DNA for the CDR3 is TGCGCCAGCAGCCACCGAACTTTGGCAGGGGTGAGGAGGTCCTACGAGCAGTACTTC. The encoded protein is CASSHRTLAGVRRSYEQYF.

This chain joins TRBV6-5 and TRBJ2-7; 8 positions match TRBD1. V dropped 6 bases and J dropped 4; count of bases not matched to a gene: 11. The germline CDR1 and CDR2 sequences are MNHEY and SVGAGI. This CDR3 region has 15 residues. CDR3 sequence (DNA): TGTGCCAGCAGGTTCTCCCGGGACAGGCGGTACGAGCAGTACTTC. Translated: CASRFSRDRRYEQYF.

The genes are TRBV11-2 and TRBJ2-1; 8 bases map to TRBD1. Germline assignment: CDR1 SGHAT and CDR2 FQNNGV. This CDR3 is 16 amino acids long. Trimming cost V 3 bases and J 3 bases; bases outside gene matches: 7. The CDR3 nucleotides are TGTGCCAGCAGCTTGGTCAGGGGGCAGTTCTACAATGAGCAGTTCTTC. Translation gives CASSLVRGQFYNEQFF.

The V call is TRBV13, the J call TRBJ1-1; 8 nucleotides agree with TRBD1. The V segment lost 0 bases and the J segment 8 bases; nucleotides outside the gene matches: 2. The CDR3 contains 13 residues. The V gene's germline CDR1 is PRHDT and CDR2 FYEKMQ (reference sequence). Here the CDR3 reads CASSLGQGGEAFF. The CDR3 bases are TGTGCCAGCAGCTTAGGACAGGGGGGGGAAGCTTTCTTT.

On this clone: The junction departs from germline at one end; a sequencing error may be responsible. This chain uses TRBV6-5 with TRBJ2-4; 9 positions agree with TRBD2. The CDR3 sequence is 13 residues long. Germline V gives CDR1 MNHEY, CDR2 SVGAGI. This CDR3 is CASTASPGLANIF. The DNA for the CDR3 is TGTGCCAGCACCGCATCCCCGGGACTAGCAAATATCTTC.

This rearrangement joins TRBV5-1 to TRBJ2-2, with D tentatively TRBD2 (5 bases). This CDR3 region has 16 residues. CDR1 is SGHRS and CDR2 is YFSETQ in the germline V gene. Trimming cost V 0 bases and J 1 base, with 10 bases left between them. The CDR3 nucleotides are TGCGCCAGCAGCTTGGAGGCGGGCGGGAACACCGGGGAGCTGTTTTTT. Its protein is CASSLEAGGNTGELFF. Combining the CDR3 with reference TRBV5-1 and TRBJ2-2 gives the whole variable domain KAGVTQTPRYLIKTRGQQVTLSCSPISGHRSVSWYQQTPGQGLQFLFEYFSETQRNKGNFPGRFSGRQFSNSRSEMNVSTLELGDSALYLCASSLEAGGNTGELFFGEGSRLTVL.